A single sample is the source of the 26 T cell receptor beta chains below, sequenced in a study of T cell responses to AZD1222 COVID-19 vaccine (dated by TCRdb to the early 2020s). Libraries were prepared through the immunoSEQ multiplex PCR assay. TCRdb obtained this table from immuneACCESS and retained in-frame rearrangements with V and J assigned. These tables miss some clones; where compared with another copy, unresolved V genes account for less than half of the shortfall, and the remainder is unexplained. This sample has some 90,000 clones in its table, and 85% to 90% of those were observed once. The top ten clones comprise around 5% of the sample. The time point label for this specimen denotes: about 28 days (+/-7) after the second vaccine dose. Sequencing was performed on peripheral blood, taken 28 days after the second AZD1222 dose. The receptor set was obtained from an adult who received the AZD1222 COVID-19 vaccine.

J is TRBJ1-2 and V is TRBV10-1; D is unclear. Germline V gene lookup returns CDR1 WNHNN and CDR2 SYGVQD (reference sequence). CDR3 length: 12 residues. V was cut by 3 bases and J by 10 bases, with 12 bases left in between. The CDR3 is CASSDPSGIYTF. CDR3 DNA sequence: TGCGCCAGCAGTGATCCCTCCGGGATCTACACCTTC.

This sequence joins TRBV18 and TRBJ2-7, with D maybe TRBD1 (6 bases). Trimming cost V 11 bases and J 0 bases, with 20 bases left between them. Germline V gene sequence: CDR1 KGHSH, CDR2 LQKENI. The CDR3 contains 15 residues. The CDR3 loop reads CASRLGTQSSYEQYF. CDR3 sequence (DNA): TGTGCCTCAAGATTGGGGACACAGAGCTCCTACGAGCAGTACTTC.

This clone has a single count. The chain links TRBV5-8 to TRBJ2-2; 8 positions match TRBD2. Germline lookup yields CDR1 SGHTS and CDR2 YDEGEE. This CDR3 contains 16 residues. V shed 5 bases, J shed 7 bases, and the junction held 13 bases outside the gene matches. The CDR3 protein is CASSRNRLAFSGELFF. DNA for the CDR3: TGTGCCAGCAGTCGAAACCGACTAGCGTTCAGCGGGGAGCTGTTTTTT. Supplemented by reference TRBV5-8 and TRBJ2-2, the full variable domain reads EAGVTQSPTHLIKTRGQQATLRCSPISGHTSVYWYQQALGLGLQFLLWYDEGEERNRGNFPPRFSGRQFPNYSSELNVNALELEDSALYLCASSRNRLAFSGELFFGEGSRLTVL.

The chain links TRBV30 to TRBJ2-5; 7 nucleotides match TRBD2. CDR1 is GTSNPN and CDR2 is SVGIG in the germline V gene (reference sequence). This CDR3 has 14 residues. With 5 bases clipped from V and 2 bases from J, the junction kept 8 bases outside the gene matches. Here the CDR3 reads CAWERGIKQETQYF. CDR3 coding DNA: TGTGCCTGGGAGCGGGGCATAAAGCAAGAGACCCAGTACTTC.

The gene calls are TRBV28 and TRBJ1-5, with D unresolved. V was shortened by 3 bases and J by 0 bases, with 0 bases between the two germline ends. This CDR3 region has 12 residues. Germline values: CDR1 MDHEN, CDR2 SYDVKM. The CDR3 DNA sequence: TGTGCCAGCAGTTTTAGCAATCAGCCCCAGCATTTT. It translates to CASSFSNQPQHF.

This sequence joins TRBV19 and TRBJ1-2; 7 nucleotides match TRBD1. Germline V gives CDR1 LNHDA, CDR2 SQIVND (reference sequence). The CDR3 consists of 12 residues. With 6 bases clipped from V and 10 bases from J, the junction kept 8 bases outside the gene matches. CDR3 amino acids: CASRPAQGYYTF. The CDR3 DNA reads TGTGCCAGTAGACCGGCACAGGGGTACTACACCTTC.

The chain has TRBV6-5 and TRBJ1-5; D uncertain. V was cut by 6 bases and J by 4 bases, with 10 bases left in between. Germline V gene sequence: CDR1 MNHEY, CDR2 SVGAGI. The CDR3 is 13 residues long. The CDR3 bases are TGTGCCAGCAGATTGACCCAAAATCAGCCCCAGCATTTT. Translated, it gives CASRLTQNQPQHF.

V and J are TRBV6-1 and TRBJ2-7; tentatively, D is TRBD2 (5 bases). Germline CDR1 MNHNS, CDR2 SASEGT. This CDR3 has 13 residues. Trimming removed 3 bases at V and 7 bases at J, with 13 bases between. The CDR3 region has the DNA TGTGCCAGCAGTGACGATCCGTCGGGGGAGCAGTACTTC. This translates into CASSDDPSGEQYF.

The sample holds one count of this clone. The rearrangement links TRBV6-2 or TRBV6-3 to TRBJ2-1, with no clear D. The CDR3 is 12 residues long. V was clipped by 3 bases and J by 9 bases, with 9 bases between them. The V gene's germline CDR1 is MNHEY and CDR2 SVGEGT. The CDR3 DNA reads TGTGCCAGCAGTTATCTAGTCGGTGAGCAGTTCTTC. Amino acids: CASSYLVGEQFF.

The table lists this clone with a count of one. The chain uses TRBV6-5 and TRBJ1-5; unclear D gene. Germline-derived CDR1 and CDR2 are MNHEY and SVGAGI. The CDR3 extends over 14 amino acids. With 6 bases removed from V and 0 bases from J, the gap between germline ends came to 9 bases. The CDR3: CASRDFYSNQPQHF. The DNA for the CDR3 is TGTGCCAGCAGGGACTTTTATAGCAATCAGCCCCAGCATTTT.

This clone was picked up one time. V is TRBV3-1 (or the pseudogene TRBV3-2) and J is TRBJ2-2, with no clear D. Germline CDR1 LGHDT, CDR2 YNNKEL (reference sequence). V gave up 0 bases and J gave up 5 bases, with 13 bases separating them. There are 16 residues in the CDR3. The DNA of the CDR3 is TGTGCCAGCAGCCAAGACGCCAGTCGGCGGACCGGGGAGCTGTTTTTT. It specifies CASSQDASRRTGELFF.

The chain recombines TRBV6-5 with TRBJ1-1; the D is unclear. Germline V CDR1 and CDR2: MNHEY, SVGAGI. The CDR3 has 15 residues. V lost 0 bases, J lost 0 bases, and 8 bases lay in between. The CDR3 here is CASSYSPGLNTEAFF. The CDR3 DNA sequence: TGTGCCAGCAGTTACTCGCCGGGCCTGAACACTGAAGCTTTCTTT.

The rearrangement uses TRBV19 and TRBJ2-5; D uncertain. Per germline, CDR1 LNHDA and CDR2 SQIVND (reference sequence). The CDR3 length is 13 residues. Between the trimmed V and J ends, which lost 6 bases and 5 bases, there was a span of 13 bases. The CDR3 spells CASSGPATETQYF. Written as DNA, the CDR3 is TGTGCCAGTAGCGGACCGGCGACGGAGACCCAGTACTTC.

This clone was counted only a few times. The rearrangement joins TRBV18 to TRBJ1-6; D remains unclear. Between the trimmed V and J ends, which lost 6 bases and 0 bases, there was a span of 9 bases. The CDR3 extends over 15 amino acids. Germline CDR1 KGHSH, CDR2 LQKENI. CDR3 loop: CASSPASSYNSPLHF. The CDR3 DNA reads as TGTGCCAGCTCCCCAGCGAGCTCCTATAATTCACCCCTCCACTTT.

Only a few counts were recorded for this clone. The chain is built from TRBV19 and TRBJ1-5; weak D call: TRBD1 (5 bases). Germline CDR1 reads LNHDA; CDR2 reads SQIVND (reference sequence). The CDR3 length is 15 residues. The V gene lost 4 bases and the J gene lost 2 bases, with 12 bases spanning the gap. The CDR3 DNA follows: TGTGCCAGTAGTAAGGGGTTTACCGGCAATCAGCCCCAGCATTTT. Translating it yields CASSKGFTGNQPQHF. Complete variable domain (other parts from reference TRBV19 and TRBJ1-5): DGGITQSPKYLFRKEGQNVTLSCEQNLNHDAMYWYRQDPGQGLRLIYYSQIVNDFQKGDIAEGYSVSREKKESFPLTVTSAQKNPTAFYLCASSKGFTGNQPQHFGDGTRLSIL.

The chain has TRBV4-2 and TRBJ2-1; 8 nucleotides agree with TRBD2. The CDR3 is made up of 18 amino acids. V shed 0 bases and J 3 bases; nucleotides not matched to a gene: 10. In germline, CDR1 is LGHNA, CDR2 YNFKEQ. CDR3 sequence (DNA): TGTGCCAGCAGCCAAGAGGGAAGGGAGCGGGGGAGCTACAATGAGCAGTTCTTC. This sequence encodes CASSQEGRERGSYNEQFF.

The chain uses TRBV18 and TRBJ2-1; 7 bases agree with TRBD1. V lost 6 bases to trimming and J lost 0 bases; unmatched junction nucleotides: 5. The germline V gene encodes CDR1 KGHSH and CDR2 LQKENI. This CDR3 spans 15 amino acids. The CDR3 region is CASSVTGASYNEQFF. The CDR3 DNA follows: TGTGCCAGCTCCGTAACAGGGGCCTCCTACAATGAGCAGTTCTTC.

This chain joins TRBV5-1 and TRBJ2-7; D is ambiguous. V lost 3 bases to trimming and J lost 3 bases, with 10 bases between them. The CDR3 is 13 amino acids. Looked up from germline, CDR1 is SGHRS and CDR2 is YFSETQ. The DNA for the CDR3 is TGCGCCAGCAGCTCTGACCGAAGCTACGAGCAGTACTTC. The encoded protein is CASSSDRSYEQYF.

The V gene is TRBV19, the J gene TRBJ1-2; 12 positions agree with TRBD1. Per the germline V gene, CDR1 is LNHDA and CDR2 is SQIVND (reference sequence). The CDR3 covers 15 residues. V dropped 3 bases and J dropped 8; count of bases not matched to a gene: 7. CDR3 residues: CASSIRDRGLEGYTF. The CDR3 DNA reads TGTGCCAGTAGTATCCGGGACAGGGGGCTTGAGGGCTACACCTTC. Supplemented by reference TRBV19 and TRBJ1-2, the full variable domain reads DGGITQSPKYLFRKEGQNVTLSCEQNLNHDAMYWYRQDPGQGLRLIYYSQIVNDFQKGDIAEGYSVSREKKESFPLTVTSAQKNPTAFYLCASSIRDRGLEGYTFGSGTRLTVV.

V and J are TRBV5-1 and TRBJ2-3; D gene unclear. V was cut by 5 bases and J by 0 bases, with 10 bases left in between. The CDR3 loop spans 14 amino acids. In germline, CDR1 is SGHRS, CDR2 YFSETQ. CDR3 in amino acids: CASSSPVSTDTQYF. CDR3 coding DNA: TGCGCCAGCAGTAGTCCGGTTAGCACAGATACGCAGTATTTT.

V gene TRBV29-1 combines with J gene TRBJ2-7; 11 nucleotides agree with TRBD1. Germline trimming cut 5 bases from V and 3 bases from J; bases unmatched to any gene: 6. In germline, CDR1 is SQVTM, CDR2 ANQGSEA. The CDR3 covers 14 residues. For the CDR3, the DNA is TGCAGCGTTCGAGGACAGGGGGCCCGCTACGAGCAGTACTTC. Translated, it gives CSVRGQGARYEQYF.

The chain joins TRBV20-1 to TRBJ1-1; D not certain. The CDR3 consists of 11 residues. Germline loops: CDR1 DFQATT, CDR2 SNEGSKA (reference sequence). V was trimmed by 2 bases and J by 4 bases, leaving 5 bases between them. CDR3 in DNA: TGCAGTGCTAGATTGTTCACTGAAGCTTTCTTT. This translates into CSARLFTEAFF.

This clone was seen once. The rearrangement uses TRBV6-5 and TRBJ2-2; D is ambiguous. CDR3 length equals 12 residues. Trimming stripped 4 bases from V and 3 bases from J, with 3 bases between. CDR1 MNHEY and CDR2 SVGAGI come from the germline V gene. In DNA, the CDR3 is TGTGCCAGCAGTTCCTACACCGGGGAGCTGTTTTTT. This gives the protein CASSSYTGELFF.

J is TRBJ1-6 and V is TRBV15; the D is unclear. With 2 bases removed from V and 9 bases from J, the gap between germline ends came to 8 bases. The CDR3 totals 13 residues. Germline CDR1 is LNHNV and CDR2 is YYDKDF (reference sequence). CDR3 protein: CATSRQEASPLHF. The CDR3 DNA reads as TGTGCCACCAGCAGACAGGAAGCTTCACCCCTCCACTTT.

This clone was detected a few times. The chain has TRBV12-2 and TRBJ1-2. TRBV12-2 is designated a pseudogene. The CDR3 totals 8 residues. CDR3 sequence reads: CASRFYTF. CDR3 DNA sequence: TGTGCAAGTCGCTTCTACACCTTC.

Regarding this clone: In the same sample, other DNA sequences code for this CDR3. The chain has TRBV3-1 (or the pseudogene TRBV3-2) and TRBJ2-7; D not certain. The CDR3 is made up of 11 amino acids. V dropped 4 bases and J dropped 4 bases, with 5 bases sitting between them. Looked up from germline, CDR1 is LGHDT and CDR2 is YNNKEL (reference sequence). The CDR3 loop is CASSRQYEQYF. CDR3 coding DNA: TGTGCCAGCAGCCGTCAATACGAGCAGTACTTC.